A single sample is the source of the 27 T cell receptor beta chains below, sequenced in a study of T cell changes during pregnancy in multiple sclerosis. Only in-frame clones appear in the TCRdb table, and some are missing; sequencing was by immunoSEQ multiplex PCR. This table has around 63,000 clones, roughly 92% appearing once. Sequenced material: peripheral blood, taken in the third trimester of pregnancy. Source of these receptors: a female donor in good health, enrolled as a control in a pregnancy study.

The chain joins TRBV10-3 to TRBJ1-2; weak D call: TRBD1 (6 bases). The CDR3 loop spans 11 amino acids. Germline lookup yields CDR1 ENHRY and CDR2 SYGVKD. Trimming removed 5 bases from V and 8 bases from J, with 9 bases in between. Here the CDR3 reads CAISYRDGYTF. The CDR3 nucleotides are TGTGCCATCAGTTACAGGGACGGCTACACCTTC.

This clone was detected only a few times. The V call is TRBV5-1, the J call TRBJ1-1; D possibly corresponds to TRBD1 (5 bases). CDR1 is SGHRS and CDR2 is YFSETQ in the germline V gene. The CDR3 is 16 residues long. Trimming took 0 bases from V and 1 from J, leaving 13 bases between them. The CDR3 DNA is TGCGCCAGCAGCTTGGGGCAGGGTCTGAAGAACACTGAAGCTTTCTTT. Translating it yields CASSLGQGLKNTEAFF.

This clone has a handful of counts. This sequence joins TRBV6-1 and TRBJ2-7; D remains unclear. V was shortened by 7 bases and J by 0 bases, with 16 bases between the two germline ends. Germline loops: CDR1 MNHNS, CDR2 SASEGT. CDR3 length: 15 residues. Here the CDR3 DNA reads TGTGCCAGCACCGAGAGTGTCGGTAGCTCCTACGAGCAGTACTTC. It translates to CASTESVGSSYEQYF.

V and J are TRBV7-2 and TRBJ1-1, with 8 bases lining up with TRBD1. The CDR3 extends over 14 amino acids. The V gene's germline CDR1 is SGHTA and CDR2 FQGNSA. Trimming cost V 5 bases and J 2 bases; bases outside gene matches: 4. The CDR3 DNA follows: TGTGCCAGCAGCCGACAGGGGTATAACACTGAAGCTTTCTTT. This codes for CASSRQGYNTEAFF.

The chain uses TRBV18 and TRBJ2-2; TRBD1 matches at 12 bases. With 6 bases clipped from V and 4 bases from J, the junction kept 9 bases outside the gene matches. CDR1 is KGHSH and CDR2 is LQKENI in the germline V gene. There are 17 residues in the CDR3. CDR3 sequence: CASSPGTGGRSTGELFF. CDR3 sequence (DNA): TGTGCCAGCTCCCCCGGGACAGGGGGCCGTAGCACCGGGGAGCTGTTTTTT.

V and J are TRBV2 and TRBJ1-2; 10 positions match TRBD1. From germline, CDR1 is SNHLY and CDR2 FYNNEI. The V gene end was trimmed by 3 bases and the J gene end by 7 bases; junction bases not matched to a gene: 2. The CDR3 consists of 13 residues. The CDR3 spells CASSETGGRGYTF. The CDR3 DNA reads TGTGCCAGCAGTGAGACAGGGGGCCGTGGCTACACCTTC.

The chain uses TRBV6-1 and TRBJ2-3; D gene uncertain. The CDR3 is 11 amino acids. V dropped 5 bases and J dropped 7 bases, with 7 bases sitting between them. Germline CDR1 reads MNHNS; CDR2 reads SASEGT. The DNA of the CDR3 is TGTGCCAGCAGTTTCAGTAATACGCAGTATTTT. As protein: CASSFSNTQYF.

CDR3 residues: CASSLGGPYGYTF. The CDR3 region has the DNA TGTGCCAGCAGCCTAGGGGGGCCCTATGGCTACACCTTC. The chain joins TRBV7-8 to TRBJ1-2, with D maybe TRBD1 (6 bases). With 5 bases removed from V and 4 bases from J, the gap between germline ends came to 11 bases. The CDR3 consists of 13 residues. The V gene's germline CDR1 is SGHVS and CDR2 FQNEAQ.

The chain couples TRBV28 to TRBJ2-2; TRBD2 might be the D (6 bases). The CDR3 spans 14 residues. V was cut by 5 bases and J by 5 bases, with 12 bases left in between. Germline CDR1 is MDHEN and CDR2 is SYDVKM. The CDR3 here is CASSPRGVTGELFF. The CDR3 bases are TGTGCCAGCAGTCCCCGCGGGGTTACCGGGGAGCTGTTTTTT.

The V and J genes are TRBV5-8 and TRBJ1-2, with a tentative D call TRBD1 (5 bases). The CDR3 contains 14 residues. Germline CDR1 reads SGHTS; CDR2 reads YDEGEE. Trimming removed 2 bases from V and 7 bases from J, with 15 bases in between. This CDR3 reads CASSFRDPLRGYTF. CDR3 nucleotide sequence: TGTGCCAGCAGCTTCAGGGATCCCCTTCGTGGCTACACCTTC.

The CDR3 protein is CASSQDRGGGTYEQYF. CDR3 nucleotide sequence: TGCGCCAGCAGCCAAGATAGGGGGGGAGGAACCTACGAGCAGTACTTC. The chain links TRBV4-3 to TRBJ2-7; a possible D gene is TRBD2 (7 bases). V lost 0 bases, J lost 2 bases, and 14 bases lay in between. CDR1 and CDR2 (germline): LGHNA, YSLEER. The CDR3 has 16 amino acids.

The chain joins TRBV7-9 to TRBJ1-1; TRBD1 is a possible D gene (6 bases). The CDR3 is 15 amino acids. CDR1 and CDR2 (germline): SEHNR, FQNEAQ (reference sequence). Trimming pared 5 bases from V and 7 bases from J, leaving 20 bases between. CDR3 bases: TGTGCCAGCAGCCCAGGGGCGTTAGGGGCGGGTGAAGCTTTCTTT. Translating gives CASSPGALGAGEAFF.

The sample holds a few counts of this clone. The rearrangement joins TRBV19 to TRBJ1-1, with 10 bases lining up with TRBD1. The CDR3 extends over 12 amino acids. J gave up 4 bases and V 8 bases, and 1 base lay outside the gene matches. In germline, CDR1 is LNHDA, CDR2 SQIVND (reference sequence). CDR3 DNA sequence: TGTGCCAGTCGGACAGGGGGCACTGAAGCTTTCTTT. Translating gives CASRTGGTEAFF.

This chain links TRBV7-2 with TRBJ1-2; D may be TRBD1 (5 bases). Looked up from germline, CDR1 is SGHTA and CDR2 is FQGNSA. The CDR3 length is 14 residues. Trimming took off 7 bases at V and 4 bases at J, with 16 bases between the two ends. The CDR3 spells CASTGAGEIYGYTF. The CDR3 DNA is TGTGCCAGCACCGGCGCGGGGGAGATCTATGGCTACACCTTC.

In its sample, this clone ranks as medium-sized. This sequence joins TRBV16 and TRBJ1-1; no firm D call. The CDR3 is 13 residues long. Trimming cost V 2 bases and J 4 bases, with 8 bases left between them. The germline CDR1 and CDR2 sequences are KGHSY and FQNENV. The CDR3, as DNA: TGTGCCAGCAGCCAAATGAGTTCCACTGAAGCTTTCTTT. Translating gives CASSQMSSTEAFF.

The chain employs TRBV19 and TRBJ2-3, with D possibly being TRBD2 (6 bases). CDR1 LNHDA and CDR2 SQIVND come from the germline V gene (reference sequence). This CDR3 spans 15 amino acids. V was cut by 5 bases and J by 5 bases, with 17 bases left in between. CDR3 protein: CASSRQWGELDTQYF. For the CDR3, the DNA is TGTGCCAGTAGTCGGCAGTGGGGGGAATTAGATACGCAGTATTTT. Supplemented by reference TRBV19 and TRBJ2-3, the full variable domain reads DGGITQSPKYLFRKEGQNVTLSCEQNLNHDAMYWYRQDPGQGLRLIYYSQIVNDFQKGDIAEGYSVSREKKESFPLTVTSAQKNPTAFYLCASSRQWGELDTQYFGPGTRLTVL.

The genes are TRBV9 and TRBJ2-7; TRBD1 matches at 9 bases. Germline V gene sequence: CDR1 SGDLS, CDR2 YYNGEE. V was pared by 0 bases and J by 5 bases, with 6 bases of the junction left unmatched. The CDR3 covers 15 residues. CDR3 DNA: TGTGCCAGCAGCGTAGGAGGACAGGGGTGGAACGAGCAGTACTTC. It yields the protein CASSVGGQGWNEQYF.

This clone appeared once. The chain carries TRBV7-3 and TRBJ1-1, with TRBD1 identical over 9 bases. Germline V gene lookup returns CDR1 SGHTA and CDR2 FQGTGA. Losses at the gene ends were 3 bases for V and 5 bases for J; bases not matched to a gene: 7. The CDR3 contains 15 residues. CDR3 DNA sequence: TGTGCCAGCAGCTTTACAGGGGGCGGTTTTACTGAAGCTTTCTTT. This gives the protein CASSFTGGGFTEAFF. Full variable domain (outside the CDR3, taken from reference TRBV7-3 and TRBJ1-1): GAGVSQTPSNKVTEKGKYVELRCDPISGHTALYWYRQSLGQGPEFLIYFQGTGAADDSGLPNDRFFAVRPEGSVSTLKIQRTERGDSAVYLCASSFTGGGFTEAFFGQGTRLTVV.

This rearrangement joins TRBV23-1 to TRBJ2-6; 11 nucleotides agree with TRBD2. TRBV23-1 is identified as an open reading frame with a role that is uncertain. The CDR3 runs to 20 residues. V shed 0 bases, J shed 4 bases, and the junction held 11 bases outside the gene matches. CDR3 DNA: TGCGCCAGCAGTCAATCGAGGGGTAGCGGGGGGGCCAGGGGGGCCAACGTCCTGACTTTC. This translates into CASSQSRGSGGARGANVLTF.

The rearrangement links TRBV7-2 to TRBJ1-3, with D perhaps matching TRBD1 (6 bases). V dropped 8 bases and J dropped 0 bases, with 14 bases sitting between them. Germline V gene lookup returns CDR1 SGHTA and CDR2 FQGNSA. There are 15 residues in the CDR3. CDR3 in DNA: TGTGCCAGCGGGGGGGGGCAGTTCTCTGGAAACACCATATATTTT. It specifies CASGGGQFSGNTIYF.

The chain carries TRBV5-8 and TRBJ2-3; no definite D call. The V and J ends lost 3 bases and 2 bases respectively, with 10 bases between them. Germline values: CDR1 SGHTS, CDR2 YDEGEE. The CDR3 runs to 14 residues. CDR3 bases: TGTGCCAGCAGCTCAGGCCGTTACACAGATACGCAGTATTTT. It is translated as CASSSGRYTDTQYF. The variable domain in full, with the rest retrieved from reference TRBV5-8 and TRBJ2-3, is EAGVTQSPTHLIKTRGQQATLRCSPISGHTSVYWYQQALGLGLQFLLWYDEGEERNRGNFPPRFSGRQFPNYSSELNVNALELEDSALYLCASSSGRYTDTQYFGPGTRLTVL.

This CDR3 is CASIRSGSGETQYF. The CDR3, as DNA: TGTGCCAGCATCCGTAGCGGGAGCGGGGAGACCCAGTACTTC. The chain carries TRBV11-2 and TRBJ2-5; 9 nucleotides line up with TRBD2. Germline V gene lookup returns CDR1 SGHAT and CDR2 FQNNGV. This CDR3 has 14 amino acids. With 7 bases clipped from V and 5 bases from J, the junction kept 8 bases outside the gene matches.

This clone was recorded once. The V call is TRBV5-6, the J call TRBJ1-2; D ambiguous. Germline V lookup: CDR1 SGHDT, CDR2 YYEEEE. The CDR3 is 13 amino acids. The V end lost 3 bases, the J end lost 4 bases, and 10 bases lay between the germline ends. This chain's CDR3 is CASSYSGSYGYTF. CDR3 DNA sequence: TGTGCCAGCAGCTATAGCGGAAGCTATGGCTACACCTTC.

The rearrangement links TRBV10-3 to TRBJ1-5; D remains unclear. V dropped 4 bases and J dropped 7 bases, with 11 bases sitting between them. The CDR3 totals 13 residues. Looked up from germline, CDR1 is ENHRY and CDR2 is SYGVKD. The CDR3 spells CAISGGGGQPQHF. The CDR3 DNA reads TGTGCCATCAGTGGGGGTGGAGGACAGCCCCAGCATTTT.

The V and J genes are TRBV10-3 and TRBJ2-7, with 9 positions matching TRBD1. J lost 1 base, V lost 7 bases, and 5 bases had no gene match. The CDR3 has 14 amino acids. The germline CDR1 and CDR2 sequences are ENHRY and SYGVKD. CDR3 nucleotide sequence: TGTGCCATCAAAGGGGACAGGGAATCCTACGAGCAGTACTTC. Its protein is CAIKGDRESYEQYF.

The chain has TRBV20-1 and TRBJ2-7; D perhaps matches TRBD1 (6 bases). This CDR3 has 11 amino acids. V was shortened by 5 bases and J by 9 bases, with 14 bases between the two germline ends. Germline CDR1 reads DFQATT; CDR2 reads SNEGSKA (reference sequence). The CDR3 region has the DNA TGCAGTGCTCCCCAGGGGACCGCGCAGTACTTC. Residues: CSAPQGTAQYF.

A single count supports this clone. The rearrangement uses TRBV2 and TRBJ2-3, with D possibly matching TRBD2 (6 bases). The germline V gene has CDR1 SNHLY and CDR2 FYNNEI. This CDR3 region has 15 residues. V was pared by 6 bases and J by 6 bases, with 19 bases between. DNA of the CDR3: TGTGCCAGCAGGCTACGGGAGACATCATGGGATACGCAGTATTTT. Residues: CASRLRETSWDTQYF.